The 9 T cell receptor beta chains presented below share a single source sample, sequenced in a study of blood T cells in healthy people across ages. Combining a sample-barcoded 5' primer with a J-beta primer mix, a second PCR ran for about 6 to 11 cycles. Each CDR3 protein gets one entry after TCRdb re-called the 5' RACE reads with MiXCR. This table has about 830,000 distinct CDR3 sequences, 58% appearing once. The sample consisted of blood. All receptors derive from a man younger than 40 in good health.

This chain connects TRBV27 to TRBJ2-7; TRBD2 is a possible D gene (5 bases). The CDR3 is 17 residues long. The V end was cut by 8 bases, the J end by 0 bases, with 23 bases between. Germline lookup yields CDR1 MNHEY and CDR2 SMNVEV (reference sequence). CDR3 nucleotide sequence: TGTGCCAGCTGCCCCACGGGAAGGGTGGTGGGCTCCTACGAGCAGTACTTC. Amino acid sequence: CASCPTGRVVGSYEQYF.

V usage is TRBV5-1 and J usage is TRBJ2-5; 7 bases line up with TRBD2. The last part of the DNA fits TRBJ2-7 better; the J call may be wrong. Germline lookup yields CDR1 SGHRS and CDR2 YFSETQ. The CDR3 is 14 residues long. The CDR3 region has the DNA TGCGCCAGCAGCCGGGGGGACGTGAGCTACGAGCAGTACTTC. Translation gives CASSRGDVSYEQYF.

This chain links TRBV10-1 with TRBJ2-3; no clear D. V shed 0 bases and J shed 2 bases, with 6 bases lying between them. The CDR3 covers 14 residues. Germline CDR1 is WNHNN and CDR2 is SYGVQD (reference sequence). The CDR3 spells CASSESKATDTQYF. CDR3 nucleotides: TGCGCCAGCAGTGAGTCCAAAGCCACAGATACGCAGTATTTT.

The V call is TRBV10-3, the J call TRBJ2-1, with D possibly TRBD2 on 5 matching bases. Germline values: CDR1 ENHRY, CDR2 SYGVKD. CDR3 size: 12 residues. V lost 6 bases and J 12 bases, leaving 15 bases between the germline ends. The CDR3 DNA sequence: TGTGCCATCAGCGGTTTCAAAGAGGGGCAGTTCTTC. Translation gives CAISGFKEGQFF.

CDR3 bases: TGCAGCGTTGAACGGCAGAAGGGGGGCAAGCAGTACTTC. This codes for CSVERQKGGKQYF. The chain employs TRBV29-1 and TRBJ2-5; D could derive from TRBD1 or TRBD2 (6 bases each). CDR3 length: 13 amino acids. Germline V gene data show CDR1 as SQVTM and CDR2 as ANQGSEA. Trimming shortened V by 2 bases and J by 11 bases, and 18 bases separated the two germline ends.

This clonotype was picked up a small number of times. The chain combines TRBV20-1 with TRBJ1-2; possible D gene TRBD1, 6 bases. Trimming left V 0 bases short and J 8 bases short, with 16 bases between. The CDR3 extends over 14 amino acids. CDR1 DFQATT and CDR2 SNEGSKA come from the germline V gene (reference sequence). The CDR3 sequence: CSARDIPGAEGYTF. Here the CDR3 DNA reads TGCAGTGCTAGAGATATACCGGGGGCGGAGGGCTACACCTTC.

This clonotype was picked up a small number of times. The chain joins TRBV20-1 to TRBJ2-3, with 10 bases matching TRBD2. This CDR3 has 14 residues. The germline gives CDR1 DFQATT, CDR2 SNEGSKA (reference sequence). The V and J ends lost 6 bases and 4 bases, in that order; junction bases with no gene match: 7. The CDR3, as DNA: TGCAGTGCCGACGGACTAGCGGATTCAGATACGCAGTATTTT. It yields the protein CSADGLADSDTQYF.

The J gene is TRBJ2-5, the V gene TRBV28, with D perhaps given as TRBD1 or TRBD2 (5 bases each). V shed 10 bases and J shed 2 bases, with 17 bases lying between them. The germline V gene encodes CDR1 MDHEN and CDR2 SYDVKM. This CDR3 has 14 residues. DNA for the CDR3: TGTGCCACCCGAGGACCGGGACGGCAAGAGACCCAGTACTTC. Translated: CATRGPGRQETQYF. Together with reference TRBV28 and TRBJ2-5, the CDR3 gives the full variable domain: DVKVTQSSRYLVKRTGEKVFLECVQDMDHENMFWYRQDPGLGLRLIYFSYDVKMKEKGDIPEGYSVSREKKERFSLILESASTNQTSMYLCATRGPGRQETQYFGPGTRLLVL.

The table lists this clonotype with a count of one. The chain joins TRBV28 to TRBJ2-1; 11 bases align to TRBD2. CDR1 and CDR2 from the germline V gene are MDHEN and SYDVKM. This CDR3 is 17 amino acids long. Trimming removed 6 bases from V and 2 bases from J; junction bases left unmatched: 9. The CDR3 loop reads CASSPATSGIPYNEQFF. DNA for the CDR3: TGTGCCAGCAGCCCGGCGACTAGCGGGATCCCCTACAATGAGCAGTTCTTC.